This T cell receptor (beta chain) emerged from a study of T cell clusters in autoimmune cytopenias. Points from the study as a whole: TRB repertoire shifts in secondary cytopenia and chronic lymphocytic leukemia mostly reflected lymphoma, not autoimmunity.

This clonotype is called medium-sized (0.01 to 0.1%) based on its frequency. What it binds is not known. TRB was amplified by touch-down multiplex PCR, primer pools A and B combined. TCRdb reanalyzed the multiplex PCR reads and collapses them to one entry per CDR3 protein, without DNA. The record lists under 3,500 distinct CDR3 sequences, of which the ten most abundant hold roughly a tenth. Each sample's input was approximately 270 ng genomic DNA, 30,000 to 45,000 genome equivalents. The CDR3 runs to 14 residues. The germline V gene encodes CDR1 LNHNV and CDR2 YYDKDF (reference sequence). Sequencing was carried out using peripheral blood. J is TRBJ1-6 and V is TRBV15; the D gene TCRdb calls, TRBD1, cannot be checked with no DNA. The receptor comes from a human donor with an autoimmune cytopenia or autoimmune hepatitis (not recorded which). CDR3: CATSGTGGISPLHF. Using reference TRBV15 and TRBJ1-6 for the parts outside the CDR3, the full variable domain is DAMVIQNPRYQVTQFGKPVTLSCSQTLNHNVMYWYQQKSSQAPKLLFHYYDKDFNNEADTPDNFQSRRPNTSFCFLDIRSPGLGDTAMYLCATSGTGGISPLHFGNGTRLTVT.